A single sample gave rise to the 30 T cell receptor beta chains below, sequenced in a study of cytomegalovirus exposure and HLA in healthy donors. Libraries were prepared by immunoSEQ multiplex PCR; TCRdb keeps only in-frame clonotypes and omits some of them. The data contain 130,000 or so clones, more than 70% of them singletons. The sample was PBMCs. Receptor source: a woman aged 30 to 39 in good health and CMV-seronegative.

Only a few counts were recorded for this clone. CDR3 DNA sequence: TGTGCGTGGCGGGGGCCCTCTGGAAACACCATATATTTT. Protein sequence: CAWRGPSGNTIYF. J is TRBJ1-3 and V is TRBV7-9; D possibly corresponds to TRBD1 (6 bases). The CDR3 has 13 amino acids. CDR1 is SEHNR and CDR2 is FQNEAQ in the germline V gene (reference sequence).

V gene TRBV30 combines with J gene TRBJ1-5, with D unresolved. The CDR3 runs to 16 residues. V shed 2 bases and J shed 2 bases, with 16 bases lying between them. The germline V gene encodes CDR1 GTSNPN and CDR2 SVGIG (reference sequence). CDR3 loop: CAWSRTIPGGNQPQHF. The CDR3 DNA is TGTGCCTGGAGTAGGACTATCCCGGGTGGCAATCAGCCCCAGCATTTT.

This chain joins TRBV27 and TRBJ2-3; no reliable D call. This CDR3 spans 17 amino acids. Looked up from germline, CDR1 is MNHEY and CDR2 is SMNVEV (reference sequence). With 4 bases removed from V and 6 bases from J, the gap between germline ends came to 23 bases. CDR3 loop: CASSSMQAQSLGDTQYF. The CDR3 DNA is TGTGCCAGCAGTTCCATGCAAGCGCAATCCCTCGGGGATACGCAGTATTTT.

J is TRBJ2-7 and V is TRBV10-3; 9 nucleotides line up with TRBD1. The CDR3 loop spans 12 amino acids. In germline, CDR1 is ENHRY, CDR2 SYGVKD. The J segment lost 5 bases and the V segment lost 9 bases, leaving 5 bases of the junction unmatched. CDR3 amino acids: CAIHDRGNEQYF. Written as DNA, the CDR3 is TGTGCCATTCACGACAGGGGGAACGAGCAGTACTTC.

The chain uses TRBV18 and TRBJ2-7, with 10 bases aligning to TRBD2. Germline CDR1 reads KGHSH; CDR2 reads LQKENI. The CDR3 extends over 15 amino acids. Germline trimming cut 1 base from V and 6 bases from J; bases unmatched to any gene: 6. For the CDR3, the DNA is TGTGCCAGCTCACCACGGCTAGCGGGGGCAGGCGAGCAGTACTTC. Amino acids: CASSPRLAGAGEQYF.

This chain connects TRBV5-6 to TRBJ1-1; 7 bases align to TRBD1. The CDR3 has 16 amino acids. Germline loops: CDR1 SGHDT, CDR2 YYEEEE. The trim removed 3 bases at V and 4 bases at J, leaving 12 bases unmatched. The CDR3 sequence: CASSYDQGGAGTEAFF. DNA of the CDR3: TGTGCCAGCAGCTACGACCAGGGGGGCGCGGGCACTGAAGCTTTCTTT.

The chain couples TRBV9 to TRBJ1-2; D call uncertain. The CDR3 contains 13 residues. CDR1 is SGDLS and CDR2 is YYNGEE in the germline V gene. V lost 2 bases and J lost 4, with 9 bases in between. Here the CDR3 DNA reads TGTGCCAGCAGCGTCCCAGGAAGCTATGGCTACACCTTC. This codes for CASSVPGSYGYTF.

In its sample, this clone was seen once. This chain uses TRBV5-5 with TRBJ1-2; possible D gene TRBD1, 6 bases. In germline, CDR1 is SGHKS, CDR2 YYEKEE (reference sequence). The V gene lost 6 bases and the J gene lost 6 bases, with 24 bases spanning the gap. This CDR3 is built from 16 residues. CDR3 sequence reads: CASISSGRWTADGYTF. The CDR3 DNA sequence: TGTGCCAGCATCTCTTCTGGCCGTTGGACAGCCGATGGCTACACCTTC.

The chain couples TRBV2 to TRBJ1-4, with TRBD1 identical over 9 bases. CDR1 SNHLY and CDR2 FYNNEI come from the germline V gene. The J segment lost 1 base and the V segment lost 1 base, leaving 7 bases of the junction unmatched. The CDR3 contains 18 residues. As DNA, the CDR3 is TGTGCCAGCAGTGAAGGCCCGGGACAGGGCAGAACTAATGAAAAACTGTTTTTT. This encodes CASSEGPGQGRTNEKLFF.

This chain uses TRBV7-9 with TRBJ1-1, with 8 bases matching TRBD1. Germline V gives CDR1 SEHNR, CDR2 FQNEAQ (reference sequence). After removal of 5 bases from V and 1 base from J, the junction contained 3 bases not matched to a gene. The CDR3 extends over 14 amino acids. The CDR3: CASSEDRANTEAFF. CDR3 DNA sequence: TGTGCCAGCAGCGAGGACAGGGCGAACACTGAAGCTTTCTTT.

The chain joins TRBV5-6 to TRBJ2-5; TRBD2 aligns across 8 bases. Trimming took 5 bases from V and 5 from J; bases not matched to a gene: 14. The CDR3 is 16 amino acids. Germline CDR1 is SGHDT and CDR2 is YYEEEE. CDR3 loop: CASSPNLRGGPETQYF. The DNA of the CDR3 is TGTGCCAGCAGTCCAAATCTCCGGGGGGGCCCGGAGACCCAGTACTTC.

The rearrangement links TRBV5-1 to TRBJ1-1, with TRBD1 matching over 7 bases. CDR1 is SGHRS and CDR2 is YFSETQ in the germline V gene. The CDR3 length is 16 residues. Unmatched junction bases numbered 5, after V lost 0 bases and J lost 0 bases. DNA for the CDR3: TGCGCCAGCAGCTTGGGTGTGACAGGGTTGAACACTGAAGCTTTCTTT. Translated, it gives CASSLGVTGLNTEAFF.

The chain carries TRBV10-2 and TRBJ2-1, with 12 bases aligning to TRBD2. Germline V gives CDR1 WSHSY, CDR2 SAAADI. V trimming: 0 bases; J trimming: 6 bases; junction bases outside the gene matches: 3. The CDR3 is 16 residues long. CDR3 in amino acids: CASSESELAGGNEQFF. The CDR3 bases are TGCGCCAGCAGTGAGTCGGAACTAGCGGGAGGCAATGAGCAGTTCTTC.

The chain is built from TRBV29-1 and TRBJ1-3; D is undetermined. V was trimmed by 4 bases and J by 1 base, leaving 8 bases between them. Germline-derived CDR1 and CDR2 are SQVTM and ANQGSEA. The CDR3 runs to 13 residues. CDR3: CSVAQMSGNTIYF. In DNA form, the CDR3 reads TGCAGCGTTGCCCAGATGTCTGGAAACACCATATATTTT.

The CDR3 nucleotides read TGTGCCAGTAGTATAATGGCGGGGAGGCGGCAGCCCCAGCATTTT. This gives the protein CASSIMAGRRQPQHF. This rearrangement joins TRBV19 to TRBJ1-5, with D unclear. The CDR3 extends over 15 amino acids. V lost 2 bases and J 7 bases, leaving 15 bases between the germline ends. In germline, CDR1 is LNHDA, CDR2 SQIVND (reference sequence).

The rearrangement links TRBV30 to TRBJ1-1; perhaps TRBD1 as D (6 bases). Germline V gene lookup returns CDR1 GTSNPN and CDR2 SVGIG (reference sequence). This CDR3 is built from 13 residues. V gave up 2 bases and J gave up 4 bases, with 11 bases separating them. The CDR3 DNA is TGTGCCTGGAGTCTGCAGGGGAGCACTGAAGCTTTCTTT. Protein: CAWSLQGSTEAFF.

The chain carries TRBV12-5 and TRBJ2-1; a possible D gene is TRBD2 (6 bases). Germline V lookup: CDR1 LGHNT, CDR2 FRNRAP. CDR3 length: 16 amino acids. V lost 4 bases and J 0 bases, leaving 13 bases between the germline ends. CDR3 coding DNA: TGTGCTAGTGGTTCGGGACTTACTTTCTCCTACAATGAGCAGTTCTTC. Translating gives CASGSGLTFSYNEQFF. The full variable domain, in which reference TRBV12-5 and TRBJ2-1 provide the parts outside the CDR3, is DARVTQTPRHKVTEMGQEVTMRCQPILGHNTVFWYRQTMMQGLELLAYFRNRAPLDDSGMPKDRFSAEMPDATLATLKIQPSEPRDSAVYFCASGSGLTFSYNEQFFGPGTRLTVL.

This sequence joins TRBV10-3 and TRBJ2-1, with TRBD2 identical over 11 bases. The V gene's germline CDR1 is ENHRY and CDR2 SYGVKD. The CDR3 runs 15 residues. V was pared by 6 bases and J by 3 bases, with 4 bases of the junction left unmatched. CDR3 nucleotides: TGTGCCATCAGCCCTAGCGGGGGGCGCTACAATGAGCAGTTCTTC. It specifies CAISPSGGRYNEQFF.

This clone was found a few times. The gene calls are TRBV7-2 and TRBJ1-4, with D possibly matching TRBD1 (6 bases). CDR1 is SGHTA, CDR2 FQGNSA, per germline. Trimming removed 2 bases from V and 7 bases from J, with 14 bases in between. There are 15 residues in the CDR3. The CDR3, as DNA: TGTGCCAGCAGCTTACTAACAGGGATGGGTGAAAAACTGTTTTTT. As protein: CASSLLTGMGEKLFF.

The rearrangement joins TRBV9 to TRBJ2-5; D may be TRBD2 (5 bases). V shed 0 bases and J shed 5 bases, with 8 bases lying between them. The CDR3 has 13 residues. Germline V gene lookup returns CDR1 SGDLS and CDR2 YYNGEE. CDR3 DNA: TGTGCCAGCAGCGTAGGAGGGTGGGAGACCCAGTACTTC. This codes for CASSVGGWETQYF.

J is TRBJ1-4 and V is TRBV11-2; 7 bases are shared with TRBD1. V lost 6 bases, J lost 10 bases, and 11 bases stayed unmatched. This CDR3 spans 14 amino acids. Per the germline V gene, CDR1 is SGHAT and CDR2 is FQNNGV. This CDR3 is CASSSLTGDRKLFF. The CDR3 DNA is TGTGCCAGCAGTTCACTCACAGGGGACAGAAAACTGTTTTTT.

This chain joins TRBV5-4 and TRBJ1-1; 8 bases fit TRBD1. The trim removed 0 bases at V and 2 bases at J, leaving 3 bases unmatched. The CDR3 is 15 amino acids. Germline V gene data show CDR1 as SGHNT and CDR2 as YYREEE (reference sequence). In DNA form, the CDR3 reads TGTGCCAGCAGCTTGGGAGGACAGGGAAACACTGAAGCTTTCTTT. Translated, it gives CASSLGGQGNTEAFF.

The chain links TRBV5-1 to TRBJ2-1, with 11 bases that match TRBD2. The CDR3 has 16 amino acids. Germline V gives CDR1 SGHRS, CDR2 YFSETQ. Losses at the gene ends were 4 bases for V and 2 bases for J; bases not matched to a gene: 5. The CDR3 DNA reads TGCGCCAGCAGCCTGGGACTAGCGGACACCTACAATGAGCAGTTCTTC. This gives the protein CASSLGLADTYNEQFF.

The chain uses TRBV29-1 and TRBJ2-4, with no clear D. V was cut by 4 bases and J by 1 base, with 11 bases left in between. Per germline, CDR1 SQVTM and CDR2 ANQGSEA. This CDR3 contains 14 residues. CDR3 DNA sequence: TGCAGCGTTGGAATTAGCCAGGCCAAAAACATTCAGTACTTC. Its translation: CSVGISQAKNIQYF.

The chain carries TRBV2 and TRBJ2-7, with D maybe TRBD2 (6 bases). Germline lookup yields CDR1 SNHLY and CDR2 FYNNEI. V was cut by 7 bases and J by 0 bases, with 16 bases left in between. The CDR3 spans 15 residues. CDR3: CASIAGGSLSYEQYF. Written as DNA, the CDR3 is TGTGCCAGCATCGCTGGGGGGTCTCTCTCCTACGAGCAGTACTTC. The full variable domain, completed using reference TRBV2 and TRBJ2-7, is EPEVTQTPSHQVTQMGQEVILRCVPISNHLYFYWYRQILGQKVEFLVSFYNNEISEKSEIFDDQFSVERPDGSNFTLKIRSTKLEDSAMYFCASIAGGSLSYEQYFGPGTRLTVT.

The chain has TRBV19 and TRBJ1-2; possible D gene TRBD1, 6 bases. Germline V lookup: CDR1 LNHDA, CDR2 SQIVND (reference sequence). This CDR3 has 14 residues. Trimming pared 4 bases from V and 0 bases from J, leaving 9 bases between. The CDR3 spells CASSRDTTNYGYTF. CDR3 sequence (DNA): TGTGCCAGTAGTAGGGACACCACTAACTATGGCTACACCTTC.

The V gene is TRBV11-3, the J gene TRBJ2-3; tentatively, D is TRBD2 (5 bases). The CDR3 loop spans 15 amino acids. Trimming removed 7 bases at V and 3 bases at J, with 17 bases between. The germline V gene encodes CDR1 SGHNT and CDR2 YENEEA. The CDR3 nucleotides are TGTGCCAGCACCGCACAATCGGGGTGGACAGATACGCAGTATTTT. Translating gives CASTAQSGWTDTQYF.

The chain links TRBV2 to TRBJ2-1, with 7 bases that match TRBD1. The CDR3 length is 14 residues. V shed 3 bases, J shed 7 bases, and the junction held 6 bases outside the gene matches. The V gene's germline CDR1 is SNHLY and CDR2 FYNNEI. The DNA of the CDR3 is TGTGCCAGCAGTGATACAGGGGTGGTGAATGAGCAGTTCTTC. This translates into CASSDTGVVNEQFF.

V and J are TRBV19 and TRBJ1-4, with D tentatively TRBD1 (5 bases). This CDR3 spans 13 amino acids. V dropped 3 bases and J dropped 7 bases, with 9 bases sitting between them. Germline loops: CDR1 LNHDA, CDR2 SQIVND (reference sequence). The DNA of the CDR3 is TGTGCCAGTAGTATCGTAAGGGGTGAAAAACTGTTTTTT. Residues: CASSIVRGEKLFF.

Only a few counts were recorded for this clone. This rearrangement joins TRBV6-1 to TRBJ2-1; a weak D match, TRBD1 (5 bases). The germline V and J ends were trimmed by 4 bases and 5 bases, with 18 bases remaining between them. The germline gives CDR1 MNHNS, CDR2 SASEGT. The CDR3 is 16 amino acids. CDR3 coding DNA: TGTGCCAGCAGTGGAGCAAGGGCCAGGGTTAACAATGAGCAGTTCTTC. Protein product: CASSGARARVNNEQFF.